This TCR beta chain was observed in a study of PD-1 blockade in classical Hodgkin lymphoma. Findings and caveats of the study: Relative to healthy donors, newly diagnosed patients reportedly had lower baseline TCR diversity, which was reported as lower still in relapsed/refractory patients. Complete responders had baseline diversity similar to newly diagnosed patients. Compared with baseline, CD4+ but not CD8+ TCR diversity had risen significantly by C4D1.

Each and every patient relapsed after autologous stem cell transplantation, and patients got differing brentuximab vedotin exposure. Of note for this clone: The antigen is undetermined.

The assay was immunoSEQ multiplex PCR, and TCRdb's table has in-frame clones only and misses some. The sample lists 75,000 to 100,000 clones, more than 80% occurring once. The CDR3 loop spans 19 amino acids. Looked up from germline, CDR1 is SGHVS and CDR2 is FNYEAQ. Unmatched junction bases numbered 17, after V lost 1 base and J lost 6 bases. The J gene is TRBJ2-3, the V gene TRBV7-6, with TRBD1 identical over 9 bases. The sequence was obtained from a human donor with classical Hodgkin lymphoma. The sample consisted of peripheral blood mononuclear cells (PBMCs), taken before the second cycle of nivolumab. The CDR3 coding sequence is TGTGCCAGCAGCTTAGTGGGCCTGACAGGGGGATTTATCGCCGATACGCAGTATTTT. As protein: CASSLVGLTGGFIADTQYF.